The 24 T cell receptor beta chains below come from one sample, sequenced in a study of response to subunit inactivated influenza vaccine. TCRdb used MiXCR to reprocess the RT-PCR reads, holding one entry per CDR3 protein. Here the sample spans more than 400,000 distinct CDR3 sequences, 6.5% to 8% being singletons. This sample comprised PBMCs from blood, obtained roughly 24 months after vaccination. The source of these receptors is a man between 50 and 70 years old who received an inactivated influenza vaccine.

The chain links TRBV4-3 to TRBJ2-2; tentatively, D is TRBD1 or TRBD2 (6 bases each). The germline V gene encodes CDR1 LGHNA and CDR2 YSLEER. With 1 base removed from V and 6 bases from J, the gap between germline ends came to 12 bases. This CDR3 comprises 15 residues. The CDR3 sequence: CASSQGRGRSGELFF. The CDR3 DNA sequence: TGCGCCAGCAGCCAAGGTCGGGGGCGCTCCGGGGAGCTGTTTTTT.

In this sample, this clonotype turned up a few times. The chain links TRBV2 to TRBJ2-1; a possible D gene is TRBD2 (6 bases). The CDR3 contains 14 residues. V was pared by 7 bases and J by 0 bases, with 10 bases between. Looked up from germline, CDR1 is SNHLY and CDR2 is FYNNEI. Written as DNA, the CDR3 is TGTGCCAGCACTTGGGACTTCTCCTACAATGAGCAGTTCTTC. Protein product: CASTWDFSYNEQFF.

The rearrangement joins TRBV19 to TRBJ2-3; TRBD1 matches at 10 bases. The germline V gene encodes CDR1 LNHDA and CDR2 SQIVND (reference sequence). With V trimmed by 3 bases and J by 4 bases, 7 bases remained unmatched. This CDR3 has 16 amino acids. The CDR3 DNA sequence: TGTGCCAGTAGTATTGGGCCTGGACAGGGGGCAGATACGCAGTATTTT. This encodes CASSIGPGQGADTQYF. Full variable domain (missing parts from reference TRBV19 and TRBJ2-3): DGGITQSPKYLFRKEGQNVTLSCEQNLNHDAMYWYRQDPGQGLRLIYYSQIVNDFQKGDIAEGYSVSREKKESFPLTVTSAQKNPTAFYLCASSIGPGQGADTQYFGPGTRLTVL.

The rearrangement joins TRBV6-1 to TRBJ1-6; tentative D call: TRBD1 (5 bases). V was shortened by 8 bases and J by 10 bases, with 18 bases between the two germline ends. The germline CDR1 and CDR2 sequences are MNHNS and SASEGT. The CDR3 consists of 14 residues. The CDR3 is CASGIGTAPSPLHF. As DNA, the CDR3 is TGTGCCAGCGGGATCGGGACGGCCCCCTCACCCCTCCACTTT.

This clonotype was counted a few times. CDR3 nucleotide sequence: TGTGCCATCAGTGGACAGGACTCGGCCCAGTACTTC. Amino acid sequence: CAISGQDSAQYF. The gene calls are TRBV10-3 and TRBJ2-5; D may be TRBD1 (6 bases). Germline loops: CDR1 ENHRY, CDR2 SYGVKD. V was trimmed by 4 bases and J by 9 bases, leaving 12 bases between them. The CDR3 length is 12 residues.

The J gene is TRBJ2-3, the V gene TRBV11-2; 8 bases map to TRBD2. The V and J ends lost 4 bases and 2 bases, in that order; junction bases with no gene match: 11. Germline CDR1 is SGHAT and CDR2 is FQNNGV. The CDR3 extends over 17 amino acids. The CDR3 DNA is TGTGCCAGCAGCTACTACCCCCGACTAGCGATCACAGATACGCAGTATTTT. Translation: CASSYYPRLAITDTQYF. Filled out from reference TRBV11-2 and TRBJ2-3, the complete variable domain reads EAGVAQSPRYKIIEKRQSVAFWCNPISGHATLYWYQQILGQGPKLLIQFQNNGVVDDSQLPKDRFSAERLKGVDSTLKIQPAKLEDSAVYLCASSYYPRLAITDTQYFGPGTRLTVL.

The gene calls are TRBV5-6 and TRBJ1-2; D remains unclear. The V gene lost 1 base and the J gene lost 3 bases, with 16 bases spanning the gap. The CDR3 extends over 16 amino acids. Germline V CDR1 and CDR2: SGHDT, YYEEEE. The CDR3 region is CASSLPASGLYYGYTF. CDR3 nucleotides: TGTGCCAGCAGCTTGCCGGCGTCAGGACTGTACTATGGCTACACCTTC.

As concerns this clonotype: A junction end diverges from the germline sequence, so it may reflect a read error. J is TRBJ2-1 and V is TRBV30; TRBD2 might be the D (6 bases). CDR3 size: 15 residues. The germline gives CDR1 GTSNPN, CDR2 SVGIG (reference sequence). The CDR3 nucleotides are TGTGCCTGGGGTGTCGCGGGACTGGATATTAGTAAGCAGTTCTTC. This encodes CAWGVAGLDISKQFF.

This chain joins TRBV20-1 and TRBJ2-4; 14 positions match TRBD2. This CDR3 has 13 amino acids. After removal of 2 bases from V and 16 bases from J, the junction contained 7 bases not matched to a gene. Germline V gene data show CDR1 as DFQATT and CDR2 as SNEGSKA (reference sequence). The chain's CDR3 is CSARSRTSGGLYF. The CDR3 nucleotides are TGCAGTGCTAGATCCCGGACTAGCGGGGGGTTATACTTC.

This clonotype was counted ten times or more. This chain links TRBV4-1 with TRBJ1-1; D unresolved. The CDR3 sequence is 14 residues long. Trimming pared 0 bases from V and 0 bases from J, leaving 5 bases between. Germline V gene lookup returns CDR1 MGHRA and CDR2 YSYEKL. The CDR3 region is CASSQEVLNTEAFF. CDR3 nucleotides: TGCGCCAGCAGCCAAGAGGTCCTGAACACTGAAGCTTTCTTT.

In this sample, this clonotype turned up a few times. The V and J genes are TRBV20-1 and TRBJ1-4; D uncertain. CDR3 length: 12 residues. CDR1 and CDR2 from the germline V gene are DFQATT and SNEGSKA (reference sequence). V was cut by 2 bases and J by 6 bases, with 7 bases left in between. The CDR3 DNA follows: TGCAGTGCTAGATCGCTGGATGAAAAACTGTTTTTT. This gives the protein CSARSLDEKLFF.

This chain joins TRBV20-1 and TRBJ2-2; no clear D. This CDR3 has 13 amino acids. V lost 4 bases, J lost 8 bases, and 14 bases lay in between. Per germline, CDR1 DFQATT and CDR2 SNEGSKA (reference sequence). The CDR3 protein is CSATDPSDGELFF. The CDR3, as DNA: TGCAGTGCTACAGACCCCAGCGATGGGGAGCTGTTTTTT.

The sample holds many counts of this clonotype. The chain recombines TRBV7-9 with TRBJ2-7; 8 bases are shared with TRBD2. Trimming at V came to 11 bases and at J to 11 bases, leaving 11 bases not matched to a gene. The length of the CDR3 is 11 residues. The V gene's germline CDR1 is SEHNR and CDR2 FQNEAQ (reference sequence). The CDR3 loop is CASGEREREYF. In DNA, the CDR3 is TGTGCCTCCGGGGAGCGGGAGAGAGAGTACTTC.

The chain employs TRBV3-1 and TRBJ2-1, with D maybe TRBD2 (5 bases). The CDR3 length is 14 residues. The germline V and J ends were trimmed by 1 base and 8 bases, with 12 bases remaining between them. CDR1 is LGHDT, CDR2 YNNKEL, per germline (reference sequence). The DNA for the CDR3 is TGTGCCAGCAGCCAAGGTCGGATTAGCGATGAGCAGTTCTTC. This translates into CASSQGRISDEQFF.

This chain connects TRBV21-1 to TRBJ2-4; TRBD1 is the table's D call, not checked against the DNA. TRBV21-1 is described as a pseudogene. CDR3 length: 19 amino acids. The chain's CDR3 is CASSKEGTGGVLAKNIQYF. In nucleotides, the CDR3 is TGTGCCAGCAGCAAAGAGGGGACAGGGGGCGTATTGGCCAAAAACATTCAGTACTTC.

This clonotype was seen ten or more times. The V and J genes are TRBV20-1 and TRBJ2-2, with D unresolved. The V and J ends lost 6 bases and 0 bases respectively, with 8 bases between them. Germline CDR1 is DFQATT and CDR2 is SNEGSKA (reference sequence). The CDR3 spans 13 residues. In DNA form, the CDR3 reads TGCAGTGCGTTGACGGCGAACACCGGGGAGCTGTTTTTT. Its protein is CSALTANTGELFF.

In this sample, this clonotype turned up many times. The genes are TRBV9 and TRBJ2-3, with D unclear. Germline-derived CDR1 and CDR2 are SGDLS and YYNGEE. The germline V and J ends were trimmed by 3 bases and 1 base, with 6 bases remaining between them. The CDR3 covers 13 residues. DNA of the CDR3: TGTGCCAGCAGCGCGCAGGGCACAGATACGCAGTATTTT. Protein sequence: CASSAQGTDTQYF.

This clonotype has just one count. This chain connects TRBV7-3 to TRBJ2-5; TRBD2 is a possible D gene (6 bases). V was pared by 5 bases and J by 4 bases, with 11 bases between. Germline lookup yields CDR1 SGHTA and CDR2 FQGTGA. The CDR3 covers 13 residues. CDR3 loop: CASSRRRGETQYF. The CDR3, as DNA: TGTGCCAGCAGCCGTAGGAGGGGAGAGACCCAGTACTTC.

This clonotype has a count of ten or more. The chain recombines TRBV4-1 with TRBJ1-6; D is undetermined. This CDR3 region has 15 residues. CDR1 and CDR2 (germline): MGHRA, YSYEKL. V lost 4 bases to trimming and J lost 10 bases, with 17 bases between them. In DNA form, the CDR3 reads TGCGCCAGCAGCCCAGAGACTGGGAGGGCCTCACCCCTCCACTTT. Protein sequence: CASSPETGRASPLHF.

Many counts were recorded for this clonotype. J is TRBJ1-5 and V is TRBV30, with D perhaps TRBD1 (5 bases). In germline, CDR1 is GTSNPN, CDR2 SVGIG (reference sequence). With 4 bases removed from V and 0 bases from J, the gap between germline ends came to 10 bases. The CDR3 is 14 amino acids. The CDR3 nucleotides read TGTGCCTGGAATACGGACATTAGCAATCAGCCCCAGCATTTT. Protein sequence: CAWNTDISNQPQHF. Looking up the rest from reference TRBV30 and TRBJ1-5 gives the full variable domain: SQTIHQWPATLVQPVGSPLSLECTVEGTSNPNLYWYRQAAGRGLQLLFYSVGIGQISSEVPQNLSASRPQDRQFILSSKKLLLSDSGFYLCAWNTDISNQPQHFGDGTRLSIL.

This chain uses TRBV10-3 with TRBJ2-1, with 12 bases matching TRBD2. The germline V gene has CDR1 ENHRY and CDR2 SYGVKD. Unmatched junction bases numbered 7, after V lost 6 bases and J lost 7 bases. The CDR3 spans 15 residues. The CDR3 region is CAISPTSGGGNEQFF. The DNA for the CDR3 is TGTGCCATCAGCCCGACTAGCGGGGGAGGTAATGAGCAGTTCTTC.

This clonotype was recorded at least ten times. The chain employs TRBV7-2 and TRBJ2-7; D gene ambiguous. V dropped 2 bases and J dropped 3 bases, with 11 bases sitting between them. Germline CDR1 and CDR2: SGHTA and FQGNSA. The CDR3 runs 14 residues. The CDR3 DNA reads as TGTGCCAGCAGCTTAACTGGACCGATCTACGAGCAGTACTTC. Its protein is CASSLTGPIYEQYF.

The chain has TRBV5-1 and TRBJ1-4; no clear D. Trimming removed 1 base from V and 0 bases from J, with 7 bases in between. This CDR3 spans 15 amino acids. Per germline, CDR1 SGHRS and CDR2 YFSETQ. The CDR3 reads CASSLSGTTNEKLFF. The CDR3 nucleotides are TGCGCCAGCAGCTTGTCAGGTACAACTAATGAAAAACTGTTTTTT.

This clonotype came up a few times. V gene TRBV18 combines with J gene TRBJ1-2; D is uncertain. CDR1 is KGHSH, CDR2 LQKENI, per germline. The CDR3 runs 13 residues. V lost 2 bases and J lost 6, with 10 bases in between. CDR3 DNA: TGTGCCAGCTCACCAGCGGGCTTGAATGGCTACACCTTC. Protein: CASSPAGLNGYTF.